This is a list of T cell receptor beta chains from one sample in a study of T cells in localized non-small cell lung cancer. Repertoires were generated with immunoSEQ multiplex PCR, while TCRdb's copy carries only in-frame clones and drops some. The data show about 26,000 clones, roughly 80% seen once. The specimen comprised peripheral blood, sampled before any cancer treatment. Source of these receptors: a man aged 40 to 75 with stage III squamous cell lung carcinoma. The CDR3 runs from the conserved cysteine through the conserved F or W. The D gene is left open where the match is weak. Expanded clones are given a class, and other clones once, few, many or no size at all.

j_gene: TRBJ1-3; abundance: few; v_gene: TRBV21-1; d_gene: -; CDR3nt: TGTGCCAGCAGCTACTATGGGGAAGGGTCTGGAAACACCATATATTTT; CDR3aa: CASSYYGEGSGNTIYF
j_gene: TRBJ2-3; abundance: -; v_gene: TRBV6-6; d_gene: -; CDR3nt: TGTGCCAGCAGTTTCAGACTAGTGGATTTAGGAGATACGCAGTATTTT; CDR3aa: CASSFRLVDLGDTQYF
j_gene: TRBJ1-1; abundance: -; v_gene: TRBV7-3; d_gene: -; CDR3nt: TGTGCCAGCAACTTTAGGGGAGGGCTGACGGGCCAGAACACTGAAGCTTTCTTT; CDR3aa: CASNFRGGLTGQNTEAFF
j_gene: TRBJ2-3; abundance: -; v_gene: TRBV7-9; d_gene: TRBD2; CDR3nt: TGTGCCAGCAGCCCTAGCGGGGCCAGCACAGATACGCAGTATTTT; CDR3aa: CASSPSGASTDTQYF
j_gene: TRBJ2-5; abundance: once; v_gene: TRBV20-1; d_gene: -; CDR3nt: TGCAGTGCGGGGGATGGAGGGACCCAGTACTTC; CDR3aa: CSAGDGGTQYF
j_gene: TRBJ1-5; abundance: -; v_gene: TRBV28; d_gene: TRBD1; CDR3nt: TGTGCCAGCACCCCCACCGGGACAGTAAATCAGCCCCAGCATTTT; CDR3aa: CASTPTGTVNQPQHF
j_gene: TRBJ2-1; abundance: -; v_gene: TRBV27; d_gene: TRBD2; CDR3nt: TGTGCCAGCAGTTCCCCCGGGGGGGCCTTAGCGGGAGTTGAGCAGTTCTTC; CDR3aa: CASSSPGGALAGVEQFF
j_gene: TRBJ1-4; abundance: -; v_gene: TRBV7-9; d_gene: TRBD1; CDR3nt: TGTGCCAGCAGCTTACGGGACAGGGACGGAGAAAAACTGTTTTTT; CDR3aa: CASSLRDRDGEKLFF
j_gene: TRBJ1-3; abundance: -; v_gene: TRBV19; d_gene: -; CDR3nt: TGTGCCAGTAGTATTGGCCCGGACAGCTCTGGAAACACCATATATTTT; CDR3aa: CASSIGPDSSGNTIYF
j_gene: TRBJ1-1; abundance: once; v_gene: TRBV11-2; d_gene: -; CDR3nt: TGTGCCAGCAGCTTAGCTGGGAGCGCTGAAGCTTTCTTT; CDR3aa: CASSLAGSAEAFF
j_gene: TRBJ2-2; abundance: -; v_gene: TRBV7-3; d_gene: -; CDR3nt: TGTGCCAGCAGCTTAAACCGCCGGGAGAACACCGGGGAGCTGTTTTTT; CDR3aa: CASSLNRRENTGELFF
j_gene: TRBJ1-5; abundance: once; v_gene: TRBV2; d_gene: TRBD1; CDR3nt: TGTGCCAGCAGTCCGGGACAGGGGGTATCTAGCAATCAGCCCCAGCATTTT; CDR3aa: CASSPGQGVSSNQPQHF
j_gene: TRBJ1-4; abundance: -; v_gene: TRBV7-8; d_gene: TRBD1; CDR3nt: TGTGCCAGCAGCTTAGGGGGACAGTTTAATGAAAAACTGTTTTTT; CDR3aa: CASSLGGQFNEKLFF
j_gene: TRBJ1-2; abundance: -; v_gene: TRBV11-2; d_gene: -; CDR3nt: TGTGCCAGCAGCTCGCAGGGAAGGGATAACTATGGCTACACCTTC; CDR3aa: CASSSQGRDNYGYTF
j_gene: TRBJ2-1; abundance: -; v_gene: TRBV6-1; d_gene: TRBD2; CDR3nt: TGTGCCAGCAGGGCCGGACTAGCGGGAGGCAATGAGCAGTTCTTC; CDR3aa: CASRAGLAGGNEQFF
j_gene: TRBJ2-2; abundance: -; v_gene: TRBV7-6; d_gene: -; CDR3nt: TGTGCCAGCAGCTCTAGGGGGGACACCGGGGAGCTGTTTTTT; CDR3aa: CASSSRGDTGELFF
j_gene: TRBJ2-1; abundance: -; v_gene: TRBV18; d_gene: -; CDR3nt: TGTGCCAGCTCACCCGGACTCATCTACAATGAGCAGTTCTTC; CDR3aa: CASSPGLIYNEQFF
j_gene: TRBJ1-3; abundance: -; v_gene: TRBV5-1; d_gene: TRBD1; CDR3nt: TGCGCCAGCAGCTTGGGACAGGGGCCCTTCTCTGGAAACACCATATATTTT; CDR3aa: CASSLGQGPFSGNTIYF
j_gene: TRBJ1-2; abundance: -; v_gene: TRBV30; d_gene: TRBD1; CDR3nt: TGTGCCTGGAGCCACGGGACAGGGCTCGGGGGCTACACCTTC; CDR3aa: CAWSHGTGLGGYTF
j_gene: TRBJ1-3; abundance: -; v_gene: TRBV23-1; d_gene: -; CDR3nt: TGCGCCAGCATCCAACCCTCTACAGGGACTGGAAACACCATATATTTT; CDR3aa: CASIQPSTGTGNTIYF
j_gene: TRBJ1-4; abundance: -; v_gene: TRBV5-1; d_gene: -; CDR3nt: TGCGCCAGCAGCTTGGCCGGAGCAGGGACAAATGAAAAACTGTTTTTT; CDR3aa: CASSLAGAGTNEKLFF
j_gene: TRBJ2-3; abundance: -; v_gene: TRBV5-6; d_gene: TRBD2; CDR3nt: TGTGCCAGCAGCCGGATTAGCGGGGACACAGATACGCAGTATTTT; CDR3aa: CASSRISGDTDTQYF
j_gene: TRBJ2-1; abundance: -; v_gene: TRBV6-5; d_gene: -; CDR3nt: TGTGCCAGCAGTTACTCGTCCCACAATGAGCAGTTCTTC; CDR3aa: CASSYSSHNEQFF
j_gene: TRBJ1-1; abundance: -; v_gene: TRBV7-2; d_gene: TRBD1; CDR3nt: TGTGCCAGCAGCTTTACCGCAGGGGGTGGAGCTGAAGCTTTCTTT; CDR3aa: CASSFTAGGGAEAFF
j_gene: TRBJ1-6; abundance: -; v_gene: TRBV7-2; d_gene: TRBD1; CDR3nt: TGTGCCAGCAGCAACACCGGGACAGCGAATTCACCCCTCCACTTT; CDR3aa: CASSNTGTANSPLHF
j_gene: TRBJ2-7; abundance: once; v_gene: TRBV19; d_gene: -; CDR3nt: TGTGCCAGTAGTATATTCGTCAGCTACGAGCAGTACTTC; CDR3aa: CASSIFVSYEQYF
j_gene: TRBJ1-2; abundance: -; v_gene: TRBV30; d_gene: -; CDR3nt: TGTGCCTGGAGTGTACTCACCAGGCGCTTGGGAGGCTACACCTTC; CDR3aa: CAWSVLTRRLGGYTF
j_gene: TRBJ2-7; abundance: -; v_gene: TRBV19; d_gene: -; CDR3nt: TGTGCCAGTAGTATCCGGCGAAGCTCCTACGAGCAGTACTTC; CDR3aa: CASSIRRSSYEQYF
j_gene: TRBJ1-2; abundance: -; v_gene: TRBV5-6; d_gene: -; CDR3nt: TGTGCCAGCAGCTTACGTCTGGGGGGCTACACCTTC; CDR3aa: CASSLRLGGYTF
j_gene: TRBJ2-3; abundance: few; v_gene: TRBV30; d_gene: -; CDR3nt: TGTGCCTGGAGTGTACGGGGCGATACGCAGTATTTT; CDR3aa: CAWSVRGDTQYF
j_gene: TRBJ1-5; abundance: -; v_gene: TRBV5-8; d_gene: -; CDR3nt: TGTGCCAGCAGCGTTGGGACGACGAGGAGCAATCAGCCCCAGCATTTT; CDR3aa: CASSVGTTRSNQPQHF
j_gene: TRBJ2-5; abundance: -; v_gene: TRBV18; d_gene: -; CDR3nt: TGTGCCAGCTCCAGGGCCCCCAGAGAGACCCAGTACTTC; CDR3aa: CASSRAPRETQYF
j_gene: TRBJ1-3; abundance: once; v_gene: TRBV11-2; d_gene: -; CDR3nt: TGTGCCAGCAGCCCGTCGGTCGGGGGAAACACCATATATTTT; CDR3aa: CASSPSVGGNTIYF
j_gene: TRBJ2-5; abundance: -; v_gene: TRBV7-2; d_gene: -; CDR3nt: TGTGCCAGCAGCTTAAAAGGAGCGGCGACCCAGTACTTC; CDR3aa: CASSLKGAATQYF
j_gene: TRBJ1-5; abundance: -; v_gene: TRBV4-1; d_gene: -; CDR3nt: TGCGCCAGCAGCCAAGATAAGGCGGGGCCTCAGCCCCAGCATTTT; CDR3aa: CASSQDKAGPQPQHF
j_gene: TRBJ1-4; abundance: -; v_gene: TRBV28; d_gene: -; CDR3nt: TGTGCCAGCAGTTTATTGTCGGGAATTGGTCCGCAACTGTTTTTT; CDR3aa: CASSLLSGIGPQLFF
j_gene: TRBJ2-1; abundance: -; v_gene: TRBV5-8; d_gene: -; CDR3nt: TGTGCCAGCAGCTTAAGAATAATACCTGAGCAGTTCTTC; CDR3aa: CASSLRIIPEQFF
j_gene: TRBJ2-3; abundance: -; v_gene: TRBV7-2; d_gene: TRBD2; CDR3nt: TGTGCCAGCAGGCGGACTAGCGGGGCTGTAAAGCAGTATTTT; CDR3aa: CASRRTSGAVKQYF
j_gene: TRBJ1-5; abundance: -; v_gene: TRBV9; d_gene: -; CDR3nt: TGTGCCAGCAGCGTAGGCGGGCTCTTCAATCAGCCCCAGCATTTT; CDR3aa: CASSVGGLFNQPQHF
j_gene: TRBJ2-3; abundance: -; v_gene: TRBV5-4; d_gene: -; CDR3nt: TGTGCCAGCAGCTTGGTGTTGGCAGATACGCAGTATTTT; CDR3aa: CASSLVLADTQYF
j_gene: TRBJ2-7; abundance: -; v_gene: TRBV7-9; d_gene: -; CDR3nt: TGTGCCAGCGATCCGGGACAAGGGTCTTACGAGCAGTACTTC; CDR3aa: CASDPGQGSYEQYF
j_gene: TRBJ1-1; abundance: -; v_gene: TRBV11-3; d_gene: -; CDR3nt: TGTGCCAGCAGCTTAGGCCCCGACAGGGAAGCTTTCTTT; CDR3aa: CASSLGPDREAFF
j_gene: TRBJ1-5; abundance: -; v_gene: TRBV4-1; d_gene: -; CDR3nt: TGCGCCAGCAGCCAAGGGGATTATAGCAATCAGCCCCAGCATTTT; CDR3aa: CASSQGDYSNQPQHF
j_gene: TRBJ1-6; abundance: few; v_gene: TRBV7-3; d_gene: -; CDR3nt: TGTGCCAGCAGCCCCGGGGAGGTGGGTTCACCCCTCCACTTT; CDR3aa: CASSPGEVGSPLHF
j_gene: TRBJ2-1; abundance: -; v_gene: TRBV5-8; d_gene: -; CDR3nt: TGTGCCAGCGTTCGGGCCAGGAGCTCCTACAATGAGCAGTTCTTC; CDR3aa: CASVRARSSYNEQFF
j_gene: TRBJ2-1; abundance: -; v_gene: TRBV11-3; d_gene: -; CDR3nt: TGTGCCAGCAGCTCCACAGGGTCCTACAATGAGCAGTTCTTC; CDR3aa: CASSSTGSYNEQFF
j_gene: TRBJ2-2; abundance: few; v_gene: TRBV10-1; d_gene: -; CDR3nt: TGCGCCAGCAGGGGAACAGGGAGAGGTGGCACCGGGGAGCTGTTTTTT; CDR3aa: CASRGTGRGGTGELFF
j_gene: TRBJ1-5; abundance: -; v_gene: TRBV7-9; d_gene: -; CDR3nt: TGTGCCAGCAGCTTGGGACCTAGCAATCAGCCCCAGCATTTT; CDR3aa: CASSLGPSNQPQHF
j_gene: TRBJ2-7; abundance: -; v_gene: TRBV5-1; d_gene: TRBD1; CDR3nt: TGCGCCAGCAGCTTGGAGCAGGGGGCTGGCGAGCAGTACTTC; CDR3aa: CASSLEQGAGEQYF
j_gene: TRBJ1-1; abundance: -; v_gene: TRBV5-1; d_gene: -; CDR3nt: TGCGCCAGCAGCTCTACGGCGGGAGCTTTCTTT; CDR3aa: CASSSTAGAFF
j_gene: TRBJ2-5; abundance: once; v_gene: TRBV2; d_gene: TRBD2; CDR3nt: TGTGCCAGCACTAGCGGAGAGACCCAGTACTTC; CDR3aa: CASTSGETQYF
j_gene: TRBJ2-5; abundance: -; v_gene: TRBV6-5; d_gene: TRBD1; CDR3nt: TGTGCCAGCAGTCAAATGGGGACAGTGGTTGGGACCCAGTACTTC; CDR3aa: CASSQMGTVVGTQYF
j_gene: TRBJ2-5; abundance: -; v_gene: TRBV2; d_gene: -; CDR3nt: TGTGCCAGCAGTGGATGGGGGCTGAAAGAGACCCAGTACTTC; CDR3aa: CASSGWGLKETQYF
j_gene: TRBJ2-2; abundance: once; v_gene: TRBV15; d_gene: TRBD2; CDR3nt: TGTGCCACCAGCAGAGCTAGCGGATTGAACACCGGGGAGCTGTTTTTT; CDR3aa: CATSRASGLNTGELFF
j_gene: TRBJ2-2; abundance: -; v_gene: TRBV7-7; d_gene: -; CDR3nt: TGTGCTAGCAGCTTAACGGGGGCCTTACCCCCCGGGGAGCTGTTTTTT; CDR3aa: CASSLTGALPPGELFF
j_gene: TRBJ1-5; abundance: few; v_gene: TRBV11-2; d_gene: -; CDR3nt: TGTGCCAGCAGCTTTGGGGTCCAACAGCCCCAGCATTTT; CDR3aa: CASSFGVQQPQHF
j_gene: TRBJ2-5; abundance: -; v_gene: TRBV5-4; d_gene: -; CDR3nt: TGTGCCAGCAGCTTGTTCGAAGCGGAGACCCAGTACTTC; CDR3aa: CASSLFEAETQYF
j_gene: TRBJ1-2; abundance: -; v_gene: TRBV29-1; d_gene: TRBD1; CDR3nt: TGCAGCGGACGGACAGGGATTACTAACTATGGCTACACCTTC; CDR3aa: CSGRTGITNYGYTF
j_gene: TRBJ2-3; abundance: -; v_gene: TRBV7-9; d_gene: TRBD2; CDR3nt: TGTGCCAGCAAGACCGGGGGGGGCACAGATACGCAGTATTTT; CDR3aa: CASKTGGGTDTQYF